The 30 T cell receptor beta chains below come from one sample, sequenced in a study of Tregs in tolerant kidney transplant recipients. Clones were sequenced by immunoSEQ multiplex PCR, and TCRdb holds only the in-frame ones, with some missing. The sample has about 240,000 clones, roughly 80% seen once. The sequenced sample consisted of CD4+ T cells from blood. The receptors stem from a human donor in good health.

Concerning this clone itself: Different DNA sequences within this sample yield the same CDR3. This chain uses TRBV5-1 with TRBJ1-2; D not certain. From germline, CDR1 is SGHRS and CDR2 YFSETQ. There are 13 residues in the CDR3. Trimming removed 5 bases at V and 2 bases at J, with 10 bases between. This chain's CDR3 is CASSFTSNYGYTF. The CDR3 DNA follows: TGCGCCAGCAGTTTCACTTCCAACTATGGCTACACCTTC.

The V gene is TRBV19, the J gene TRBJ1-6; D uncertain. The CDR3 has 15 amino acids. Germline values: CDR1 LNHDA, CDR2 SQIVND (reference sequence). V was pared by 5 bases and J by 7 bases, with 15 bases between. This CDR3 reads CASSQGLVGNSPLHF. The CDR3 DNA sequence: TGTGCCAGTAGTCAAGGACTGGTGGGAAATTCACCCCTCCACTTT.

The CDR3 nucleotides are TGTGCCAGCAGCGCACAGGGGTTGTTGGGTACTACTGAAGCTTTCTTT. It codes for CASSAQGLLGTTEAFF. The chain carries TRBV7-2 and TRBJ1-1; TRBD1 agrees at 7 bases. The CDR3 spans 16 residues. V shed 5 bases and J 5 bases; nucleotides not matched to a gene: 14. Germline V lookup: CDR1 SGHTA, CDR2 FQGNSA.

The chain links TRBV20-1 to TRBJ2-7; D not certain. The CDR3 sequence is 11 residues long. Germline V gene lookup returns CDR1 DFQATT and CDR2 SNEGSKA (reference sequence). V was clipped by 0 bases and J by 3 bases, with 3 bases between them. CDR3 bases: TGCAGTGCTAGAGAAAACTACGAGCAGTACTTC. Amino acid sequence: CSARENYEQYF.

V gene TRBV7-9 combines with J gene TRBJ1-4; 7 bases are a match to TRBD1. After removal of 5 bases from V and 9 bases from J, the junction contained 9 bases not matched to a gene. Germline V gene data show CDR1 as SEHNR and CDR2 as FQNEAQ (reference sequence). The CDR3 contains 14 residues. The CDR3 sequence: CASSQSGTDQKLFF. The CDR3 DNA reads as TGTGCCAGCAGCCAATCCGGGACAGACCAAAAACTGTTTTTT.

This clone was seen once. The V and J genes are TRBV6-1 and TRBJ1-5; TRBD1 aligns across 10 bases. This CDR3 spans 16 amino acids. Trimming at V came to 3 bases and at J to 3 bases, leaving 5 bases not matched to a gene. Looked up from germline, CDR1 is MNHNS and CDR2 is SASEGT. CDR3 bases: TGTGCCAGCAGTGAGCCGGGACAGGGGAACAATCAGCCCCAGCATTTT. This encodes CASSEPGQGNNQPQHF.

The chain is built from TRBV5-1 and TRBJ1-1, with a tentative D call TRBD1 (5 bases). Germline V lookup: CDR1 SGHRS, CDR2 YFSETQ. The ends were cut back, 4 bases at V and 2 bases at J, with 15 bases in the middle. The CDR3 has 15 residues. This CDR3 reads CASSLWDGGNTEAFF. CDR3 sequence (DNA): TGCGCCAGCAGCCTATGGGATGGGGGAAACACTGAAGCTTTCTTT.

This rearrangement joins TRBV10-2 to TRBJ2-5; D ambiguous. Near its end, the DNA agrees better with TRBJ2-7, so the J call may be wrong. Germline assignment: CDR1 WSHSY and CDR2 SAAADI. The CDR3 runs to 11 residues. CDR3 region: CASSETYEQYF. As DNA, the CDR3 is TGCGCCAGCAGTGAGACCTACGAGCAGTACTTC.

The V gene is TRBV10-3, the J gene TRBJ2-3, with 9 bases identical to TRBD2. The germline V gene encodes CDR1 ENHRY and CDR2 SYGVKD. J gave up 3 bases and V 6 bases, and 13 bases lay outside the gene matches. The CDR3 length is 17 residues. The CDR3 DNA reads as TGTGCCATCAGCGGTGTGTTAGCGGGGGCCCAGACAGATACGCAGTATTTT. Translated, it gives CAISGVLAGAQTDTQYF.

The chain uses TRBV6-1 and TRBJ2-7; D might be TRBD1 (8 bases). The CDR3 covers 14 residues. From germline, CDR1 is MNHNS and CDR2 SASEGT. V dropped 6 bases and J dropped 2 bases, with 14 bases sitting between them. CDR3 sequence reads: CASRQGAGAYEQYF. CDR3 coding DNA: TGTGCCAGCAGGCAGGGGGCGGGGGCCTACGAGCAGTACTTC.

V is TRBV10-3 and J is TRBJ1-2, with D possibly matching TRBD1 (6 bases). The CDR3 runs 15 residues. CDR1 is ENHRY and CDR2 is SYGVKD in the germline V gene. V gave up 1 base and J gave up 4 bases, with 13 bases separating them. The CDR3 protein is CAISELRTDSYGYTF. CDR3 DNA: TGTGCCATCAGTGAGTTAAGGACAGACTCCTATGGCTACACCTTC.

This chain uses TRBV6-1 with TRBJ1-4; D unresolved. The CDR3 totals 13 residues. The germline CDR1 and CDR2 sequences are MNHNS and SASEGT. Trimming removed 1 base from V and 14 bases from J, with 14 bases in between. CDR3 bases: TGTGCCAGCAGTGAAGGGCGGGGTTTAGCGCTGTTTTTT. Amino acid sequence: CASSEGRGLALFF.

This clone was counted between two and nine times. This chain links TRBV6-6 with TRBJ1-1; 7 bases are a match to TRBD1. CDR1 MNHNY and CDR2 SVGAGI come from the germline V gene (reference sequence). The CDR3 length is 15 residues. J lost 1 base, V lost 7 bases, and 9 bases had no gene match. The CDR3 protein is CASNDPQGGNTEAFF. In DNA, the CDR3 is TGTGCCAGCAACGATCCCCAGGGGGGGAACACTGAAGCTTTCTTT.

The V call is TRBV6-5, the J call TRBJ1-5, with 9 bases aligning to TRBD1. This CDR3 has 15 amino acids. In germline, CDR1 is MNHEY, CDR2 SVGAGI. The ends lost 5 bases at V and 6 bases at J; junction bases unmatched: 8. The CDR3 region is CASSADRGGSQPQHF. In nucleotides, the CDR3 is TGTGCCAGCAGTGCGGACAGGGGAGGGAGTCAGCCCCAGCATTTT.

This clone has more than one count but fewer than ten. The genes are TRBV19 and TRBJ1-2; D remains ambiguous. Per germline, CDR1 LNHDA and CDR2 SQIVND (reference sequence). V shed 7 bases and J shed 3 bases, with 9 bases lying between them. This CDR3 has 12 residues. The CDR3 loop is CASKTGDYGYTF. The CDR3 region has the DNA TGTGCCAGTAAGACGGGAGACTATGGCTACACCTTC.

J is TRBJ2-3 and V is TRBV7-9; D uncertain. V lost 1 base to trimming and J lost 4 bases, with 9 bases between them. This CDR3 is 14 amino acids long. Germline values: CDR1 SEHNR, CDR2 FQNEAQ (reference sequence). The chain's CDR3 is CASSLGTSADTQYF. The CDR3, as DNA: TGTGCCAGCAGCTTAGGAACGAGTGCAGATACGCAGTATTTT.

V usage is TRBV9 and J usage is TRBJ2-1; 8 bases agree with TRBD2. The V gene's germline CDR1 is SGDLS and CDR2 YYNGEE. This CDR3 is built from 16 residues. V was clipped by 0 bases and J by 2 bases; unmatched bases: 4. Written as DNA, the CDR3 is TGTGCCAGCAGCGTAGGTGCGGGAGGCCCCTACAATGAGCAGTTCTTC. It codes for CASSVGAGGPYNEQFF.

The chain recombines TRBV30 with TRBJ1-4; 9 nucleotides line up with TRBD1. The germline CDR1 and CDR2 sequences are GTSNPN and SVGIG (reference sequence). The CDR3 loop spans 12 amino acids. CDR3 sequence reads: CGTGGLGEKLFF. The CDR3 bases are TGTGGAACAGGGGGCCTCGGTGAAAAACTGTTTTTT. The entire variable domain, with the rest obtained from reference TRBV30 and TRBJ1-4, is as follows: SQTIHQWPATLVQPVGSPLSLECTVEGTSNPNLYWYRQAAGRGLQLLFYSVGIGQISSEVPQNLSASRPQDRQFILSSKKLLLSDSGFYLCGTGGLGEKLFFGSGTQLSVL.

The table lists this clone with a count of one. V gene TRBV6-1 combines with J gene TRBJ1-6, with D tentatively TRBD1 (6 bases). The CDR3 sequence is 15 residues long. Germline V gene data show CDR1 as MNHNS and CDR2 as SASEGT. Trimming shortened V by 6 bases and J by 9 bases, and 18 bases separated the two germline ends. CDR3 DNA sequence: TGTGCCAGCAGAAGAGATGGGGGGCTGGGTTCACCCCTCCACTTT. It encodes CASRRDGGLGSPLHF.

This chain uses TRBV7-9 with TRBJ2-7; D call uncertain. Trimming shortened V by 0 bases and J by 6 bases, and 9 bases separated the two germline ends. Germline lookup yields CDR1 SEHNR and CDR2 FQNEAQ (reference sequence). This CDR3 has 13 amino acids. CDR3 bases: TGTGCCAGCAGCTTAGCAGGGTCCGTCGAGCAGTACTTC. It codes for CASSLAGSVEQYF.

The chain uses TRBV9 and TRBJ1-3; 7 bases fit TRBD1. This CDR3 contains 18 residues. CDR1 is SGDLS and CDR2 is YYNGEE in the germline V gene. V dropped 3 bases and J dropped 0; count of bases not matched to a gene: 12. The CDR3 protein is CASSADLTGTYSGNTIYF. The CDR3 DNA follows: TGTGCCAGCAGCGCGGACCTGACAGGGACATACTCTGGAAACACCATATATTTT. Full variable domain (missing parts from reference TRBV9 and TRBJ1-3): DSGVTQTPKHLITATGQRVTLRCSPRSGDLSVYWYQQSLDQGLQFLIQYYNGEERAKGNILERFSAQQFPDLHSELNLSSLELGDSALYFCASSADLTGTYSGNTIYFGEGSWLTVV.

About this clone: Other DNA sequences of this sample code for an identical CDR3. The chain is built from TRBV5-1 and TRBJ2-5, with 7 bases aligning to TRBD1. The germline V gene encodes CDR1 SGHRS and CDR2 YFSETQ. There are 13 residues in the CDR3. V lost 5 bases, J lost 2 bases, and 3 bases stayed unmatched. The CDR3 DNA sequence: TGCGCCAGCAGTGGGACAGCTCAAGAGACCCAGTACTTC. Translating it yields CASSGTAQETQYF.

The chain combines TRBV2 with TRBJ2-1, with TRBD1 identical over 8 bases. CDR1 and CDR2 (germline): SNHLY, FYNNEI. CDR3 length: 14 amino acids. The V and J ends lost 4 bases and 8 bases, in that order; junction bases with no gene match: 7. CDR3 coding DNA: TGTGCCAGCAGTGGGGACAGGTGGGGTGATGAGCAGTTCTTC. Its protein product is CASSGDRWGDEQFF.

V usage is TRBV4-1 and J usage is TRBJ2-2; 10 bases align to TRBD2. The junction had 4 bases not matched to a gene; V was cut back by 1 base and J by 5 bases. The CDR3 consists of 16 residues. Germline CDR1 and CDR2: MGHRA and YSYEKL. The CDR3 region is CASSQAGLALTGELFF. DNA of the CDR3: TGCGCCAGCAGCCAAGCGGGACTAGCGTTAACCGGGGAGCTGTTTTTT.

There are a few counts of this clone. CDR3 in DNA: TGTGCCAGCAGTGAATTCGGGAGGTCTGAAGCTTTCTTT. The encoded protein is CASSEFGRSEAFF. This rearrangement joins TRBV6-1 to TRBJ1-1; D is ambiguous. The CDR3 extends over 13 amino acids. CDR1 and CDR2 (germline): MNHNS, SASEGT. Between the trimmed V and J ends, which lost 2 bases and 6 bases, there was a span of 10 bases.

This clone has more than one count but fewer than ten. This rearrangement joins TRBV2 to TRBJ1-3; no definite D call. Trimming stripped 5 bases from V and 0 bases from J, with 11 bases between. The CDR3 is 15 amino acids. The germline V gene has CDR1 SNHLY and CDR2 FYNNEI. The CDR3 nucleotides read TGTGCCAGCAGTCAGCTCGTCAGCTCTGGAAACACCATATATTTT. Encoded protein: CASSQLVSSGNTIYF.

With respect to this clone: The identical CDR3 is also encoded by other nucleotide sequences in the sample. The chain joins TRBV18 to TRBJ1-6; 7 bases map to TRBD1. Germline-derived CDR1 and CDR2 are KGHSH and LQKENI. This CDR3 is built from 15 residues. After removal of 2 bases from V and 4 bases from J, the junction contained 2 bases not matched to a gene. The DNA for the CDR3 is TGTGCCAGCTCACCAGTGACAGGGTATAATTCACCCCTCCACTTT. It yields the protein CASSPVTGYNSPLHF.

The V call is TRBV19, the J call TRBJ2-1, with a possible D match to TRBD2 (5 bases). Trimming took off 2 bases at V and 1 base at J, with 9 bases between the two ends. Germline V CDR1 and CDR2: LNHDA, SQIVND (reference sequence). The CDR3 has 15 residues. This chain's CDR3 is CASSINTRSYNEQFF. DNA for the CDR3: TGTGCCAGTAGTATAAATACTAGATCCTACAATGAGCAGTTCTTC.

The CDR3 sequence is CAWAKGQGIHGYTF. The CDR3 region has the DNA TGTGCCTGGGCGAAGGGACAGGGCATCCATGGCTACACCTTC. This sequence joins TRBV30 and TRBJ1-2; TRBD1 matches 9 bases. This CDR3 contains 14 residues. The junction had 10 bases not matched to a gene; V was cut back by 5 bases and J by 6 bases. The germline V gene encodes CDR1 GTSNPN and CDR2 SVGIG (reference sequence).

The chain combines TRBV7-9 with TRBJ2-3, with TRBD2 matching 11 bases. Germline V gene data show CDR1 as SEHNR and CDR2 as FQNEAQ (reference sequence). J lost 3 bases, V lost 4 bases, and 6 bases had no gene match. The CDR3 sequence is 16 residues long. CDR3 nucleotide sequence: TGTGCCAGCAGCTCGCGACTAGCGGGAATAACAGATACGCAGTATTTT. Translated, it gives CASSSRLAGITDTQYF.